This TCR beta chain was obtained from a study of cytomegalovirus exposure and HLA in healthy donors. Across the whole study: One earlier analysis, a look at roughly 170 million T cells, found roughly 110 million unique TCR beta sequences. An early release of data contained approximately 80 million unique TCRs, which came from HLA-typed donors. Study observations and caveats: Later analysis reportedly placed an Asian-associated ancestry cluster below the roughly 630-donor mean in N-insertions.

13 Jbeta primers and 60 Vbeta primers were used for the PCR. Clones were read by immunoSEQ multiplex PCR, and TCRdb kept only the in-frame ones, dropping some. The sample includes approximately 73,000 clones, about 75% of them seen just once. There are 14 residues in the CDR3. The germline V and J ends were trimmed by 6 bases and 1 base, with 9 bases remaining between them. Germline loops: CDR1 MNHNY, CDR2 SVGAGI (reference sequence). Details on this clone: Its antigen is still unknown.

Sequenced material: PBMCs. The chain couples TRBV6-6 to TRBJ2-2, with a tentative D call TRBD1 (6 bases). The sequence was obtained from a man aged 70 or older in good health and CMV-seronegative. CDR3 loop: CASRGRGNTGELFF. The CDR3 DNA reads as TGTGCCAGCAGGGGCAGGGGGAACACCGGGGAGCTGTTTTTT.